This T cell receptor beta chain emerged from a study of T-cell memory formation after mild COVID-19. The germline V gene has CDR1 SGHRS and CDR2 YFSETQ. The CDR3 spans 16 residues. J lost 6 bases, V lost 4 bases, and 8 bases had no gene match. Using its own MiXCR run on the 5' RACE reads, TCRdb lists one record per CDR3 protein. Here the sample spans approximately 580,000 distinct CDR3 sequences, approximately 20% being singletons. This clonotype was detected a few times. This clonotype was obtained from an adult woman who had mild COVID-19 (a few samples of this study predate the infection). Cell type and time point are not known. Sample: PBMCs or a T cell subset sorted from them (not recorded which). V gene TRBV5-1 combines with J gene TRBJ2-2; 11 bases are a match to TRBD1. The CDR3, as DNA: TGCGCCAGCAGCCAGGGACAGGGGGTACCCTCCGGGGAGCTGTTTTTT. As protein: CASSQGQGVPSGELFF.